This TCR beta chain stems from a study of T-cell memory formation after mild COVID-19. Study overall: Among the donors, TCR clusters were largely specific to each donor.

The table lists this clonotype with a few counts. Its antigen is not known. The germline V gene encodes CDR1 SGHDN and CDR2 FVKESK. The CDR3 has 17 amino acids. V trimming: 1 base; J trimming: 3 bases; junction bases outside the gene matches: 6. TCRdb reprocessed the 5' RACE reads with MiXCR, giving one entry per CDR3 protein. The repertoire holds roughly 580,000 distinct CDR3 sequences, over 15% seen once, with about 11% in the top ten. General study results and limits: Some SARS-CoV-2-responding clones were already detected in memory before infection.

Sequences were obtained from PBMCs or a T cell subset sorted from them (not recorded which). The receptor comes from an adult woman who had mild COVID-19 (a few samples of this study predate the infection). Cell type and time point are not known. The chain joins TRBV14 to TRBJ2-4; 10 nucleotides agree with TRBD1. CDR3 DNA: TGTGCCAGCAGCCAAGGAAGACAGGGGGCATTCAAAAACATTCAGTACTTC. Translated: CASSQGRQGAFKNIQYF.